This T cell receptor beta chain was captured in a study of blood T cell repertoires in COVID-19. The CDR3 runs to 17 residues. The germline V gene encodes CDR1 SGHNT and CDR2 YENEEA. V shed 2 bases and J shed 2 bases, with 13 bases lying between them. Living in 25 or so US areas, the participants were between about 18 and 100 years of age. Participants' reported clinical history set cohort assignment. Original processing methods: Amplification of reference gene primers was used by the study to estimate nucleated cell counts. Assay used: immunoSEQ multiplex PCR; TCRdb lists only in-frame clones, some missing. Clone size and V and J calls were adopted from that table, with D and trimming inferred from the DNA. This table has roughly 300,000 clones, 85% to 90% appearing once.

The gene calls are TRBV11-3 and TRBJ2-6; tentatively, D is TRBD2 (6 bases). Input material: PBMCs or T cells enriched from blood (not recorded which). The origin of this receptor is a man aged 25 to 40 who had recovered from COVID-19. CDR3 bases: TGTGCCAGCAGCTTACCCGTCGGAGGGACTGGGGCCAACGTCCTGACTTTC. It yields the protein CASSLPVGGTGANVLTF.